A selection of T cell receptor beta chains follows, all from one sample in a study of T cells in Graves' hyperthyroidism and ophthalmopathy. In TCRdb, the multiplex PCR reads were re-called with MiXCR into one record per CDR3 protein. The data hold about 600,000 distinct CDR3 sequences, with 13% to 15% observed a single time. Material: blood. The receptors were sampled from a woman aged 18-35 years with Graves' ophthalmopathy. CDR3s leave out the opening cysteine and the closing phenylalanine or tryptophan. The order of the fields is J gene, D gene, V gene, CDR3 protein. The D gene is left open where the match is weak.

J: TRBJ2-5; D: TRBD1; V: TRBV18; CDR3: ASSLQTGAVETQY
J: TRBJ2-7; D: TRBD2; V: TRBV15; CDR3: ATSRDERLAGGGTYEQY
J: TRBJ1-3; D: .; V: TRBV5-6; CDR3: ASSLFRAGRNTIY
J: TRBJ2-3; D: .; V: TRBV28; CDR3: ASSYYRVDTQY
J: TRBJ2-7; D: TRBD1; V: TRBV7-9; CDR3: ASSLPTGDYEQY
J: TRBJ2-7; D: TRBD1; V: TRBV7-2; CDR3: ASSLPGQGQVQY
J: TRBJ2-1; D: TRBD2; V: TRBV6-4; CDR3: ASSEFGRAIYNEQF
J: TRBJ2-7; D: TRBD2; V: TRBV29-1; CDR3: SVEAGGGYEQY
J: TRBJ1-2; D: TRBD1; V: TRBV6-1; CDR3: TSSPEDRGGYT
J: TRBJ1-6; D: .; V: TRBV28; CDR3: ASRREWFREARSPLH
J: TRBJ2-1; D: TRBD2; V: TRBV9; CDR3: ASSVTSGEGAYNEQF
J: TRBJ2-7; D: .; V: TRBV12-3/TRBV12-4; CDR3: ASSSGRNTYEQY
J: TRBJ1-1; D: .; V: TRBV28; CDR3: ASSFRVGDTEAF